This T cell receptor (beta chain) was retrieved from a study of blood T cell repertoires in COVID-19 (dated by TCRdb to the early 2020s). Broadly, across the study: Samples covering the acute and convalescent phases of COVID-19 were provided by collaborators in the United States, Italy and Spain. Nearly every sample came with metadata listing a de-identified subject ID, COVID-19 status, age in years and sex. The material from the prospective study consisted of cDNA or gDNA derived from T cells, B-cell-depleted T cells, or PBMCs. HLA class I and class II types, where available, came from metadata supplied by the sample provider rather than from assay-based typing. The repertoires were made available in a free public database intended to serve as a resource for research on the immune response to SARS-CoV-2. The dataset comprised deeply sampled blood TCRbeta repertoires from subjects exposed to, actively infected with, or recovered from COVID-19. The samples were drawn from two sources: the first 160 participants of the ongoing ImmuneRACE study, and about 1,300 subjects contributed by 6 global collaborators. General findings and caveats noted by the study authors: How much clinical and demographic metadata was included differed by source and by participant, and the metadata was provided uncurated.

The CDR3 goes from the cysteine to the phenylalanine over 14 residues. Left in the record is the CDR3 DNA by itself, 42 bases read in frame from the first base. V is clipped by 2 bases and J by 6 bases, and the sequence between their germline boundaries is 10 bases long. CDR1 and CDR2 are drawn from the germline V gene (reference sequence): SEHNR, FQNEAQ. TCRbeta CDR3 regions were amplified from genomic DNA by means of the immunoSEQ Assay, a bias-controlled multiplex PCR. Turning to the authors' computational methods: Within the assay, amplification of reference gene primers was used to estimate how many nucleated cells each sample contained. To quantify the absolute abundance of each unique TCRbeta CDR3 rearrangement, sequence reads were collapsed and filtered. For each sample, productive Simpson clonality was calculated by taking the square root of Simpson's diversity index across productive rearrangements. TCRdb's version of the immuneACCESS table is confined to in-frame rearrangements and falls short of the full clone set. An unresolved V gene accounts for under half of the shortfall where checked; the remainder is of unknown origin. The DNA gave D and trimming, while V, J and clone size come from that table. This sample has some 200,000 clones in its table, and approximately 90% of those were observed once. Around 2.4% of the sample rests with the top ten.

Participants in the prospective study were enrolled through a virtual design, were aged about 18 to 90 years, and lived in fewer than 30 United States geographic areas. In the prospective study, participants were assigned to cohorts based on the clinical history participants reported in a screening survey and a study questionnaire. ImmuneRACE Cohort 3 recovered participants were defined by two consecutive negative NP/OP PCR tests, healthcare professional clearance, or symptom resolution. Each participant in the prospective study had whole blood, serum and a nasopharyngeal or oropharyngeal swab collected by mobile phlebotomists. Participants in the prospective study had the option to provide additional blood draws and questionnaires over an approximately two-month period. Before DNA extraction, blood samples from the prospective study were shipped at room temperature or frozen. About this clone: Its antigen is unknown. No much larger clone is present one base from it, and per-base qualities are unavailable.

The clonotype comes from a woman aged 25 to 39 who had recovered from COVID-19. The rearranged chain carries TRBV7-9 and TRBJ2-2; D gene: possibly TRBD2, on 6 matching bases. Material: PBMCs or T cells enriched from blood (not recorded which). For the CDR3, the sequence is CASSLTTGAGELFF. The DNA sequence is TGTGCCAGCAGCTTAACCACGGGAGCCGGGGAGCTGTTTTTT. Outside the CDR3, residues come from the reference TRBV7-9 and TRBJ2-2 proteins, so the full variable domain is: DTGVSQNPRHKITKRGQNVTFRCDPISEHNRLYWYRQTLGQGPEFLTYFQNEAQLEKSRLLSDRFSAERPKGSFSTLEIQRTEQGDSAMYLCASSLTTGAGELFFGEGSRLTVL.